Here is one T cell receptor (beta chain) with its context. The antigen is unknown. Tregs were sorted as CD4+CD25+CD127-/low cells. Findings of the study overall: In terms of TCR gene usage, tumor memory CD4+ T cells clustered together with blood and lymph node memory CD4+ cells, as well as with lymph node naive CD4+ cells.

Full-length variable regions came from constant-region reverse primers plus semi-nested Nested Universal Primer A PCR. TCRdb re-derived calls from the 5' RACE reads in MiXCR, one entry per CDR3 protein. The sample holds approximately 50,000 distinct CDR3 sequences, 26% seen once. CDR3 length equals 16 residues. The germline V and J ends were trimmed by 5 bases and 7 bases, with 22 bases remaining between them. In germline, CDR1 is SGHRS, CDR2 YFSETQ. The sequencing sample was made of tumor-infiltrating Tregs sorted from the breast tumor. The receptor comes from a female donor with breast cancer. The gene calls are TRBV5-1 and TRBJ2-1; tentative D call: TRBD2 (6 bases). The chain's CDR3 is CASRIVPGLEGNEQFF. The CDR3 DNA reads TGCGCCAGCAGGATAGTCCCGGGACTTGAGGGGAATGAGCAGTTCTTC.